This T cell receptor (beta chain) derives from a study of T-cell memory formation after mild COVID-19. Overall study: Largely donor-specific TCR clusters were found.

Using its own MiXCR run on the 5' RACE reads, TCRdb lists one record per CDR3 protein. The data hold 85,000 to 130,000 distinct CDR3 sequences, with around 12% observed a single time. Germline assignment: CDR1 MNHEY and CDR2 SVGEGT. The V gene end was trimmed by 6 bases and the J gene end by 8 bases; junction bases not matched to a gene: 13. The CDR3 is 15 amino acids. General observations from the study: Memory sampled before infection contained some responding clones, suggesting cross-reactive memory joined.

This clonotype showed up just a few times. Its antigen is unidentified. The TCR sequence derives from an adult woman who had mild COVID-19 (a few samples of this study predate the infection). Cell type and time point are not known. The chain has TRBV6-2 or TRBV6-3 and TRBJ2-1; 7 bases line up with TRBD2. Sequences were obtained from PBMCs or a T cell subset sorted from them (not recorded which). CDR3 amino acids: CASRPLAAPQDEQFF. CDR3 sequence (DNA): TGTGCCAGCAGACCTCTAGCGGCACCTCAGGATGAGCAGTTCTTC.